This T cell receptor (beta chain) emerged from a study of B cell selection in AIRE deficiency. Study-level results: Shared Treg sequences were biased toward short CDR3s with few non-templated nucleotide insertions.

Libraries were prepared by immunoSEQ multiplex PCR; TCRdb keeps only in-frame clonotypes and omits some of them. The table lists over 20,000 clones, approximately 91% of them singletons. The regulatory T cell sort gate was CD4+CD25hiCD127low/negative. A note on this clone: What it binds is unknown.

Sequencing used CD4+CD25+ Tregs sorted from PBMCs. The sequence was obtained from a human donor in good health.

CDR3 in amino acids: CASSVSDRGNTIYF. CDR3 DNA: TGTGCCAGCAGCGTAAGTGACAGGGGAAACACCATATATTTT. V and J are TRBV9 and TRBJ1-3; tentative D call: TRBD1 (6 bases). CDR1 and CDR2 (germline): SGDLS, YYNGEE. The CDR3 covers 14 residues. Trimming removed 1 base at V and 4 bases at J, with 9 bases between.